One T cell receptor beta chain is described in this entry. Its antigen is unknown. TCRdb re-derived calls from the 5' RACE reads in MiXCR, one entry per CDR3 protein. The sample holds approximately 700,000 distinct CDR3 sequences, 15% to 20% seen once. The sample originates from a study of identical twins. The study, taken as a whole, reports: The more abundant beta clonotypes in cord blood had fewer insertions, and memory repertoires did not show this.

Germline V gene data show CDR1 as KGHDR and CDR2 as SFDVKD. The CDR3 consists of 13 residues. Trimming stripped 6 bases from V and 2 bases from J, with 8 bases between. Healthy Caucasians supplied all donations. The same specimen was also included in a second study, on T cells expressing NK-cell markers. That source notes: Seven HCMV-seropositive donors and one seronegative donor made up the eight sequenced donors. Roughly 1.0-7.0% of CD8+ T cells in 6 or 7 donors belonged to dominant NKG2C+ clonotypes.

The chain employs TRBV24-1 and TRBJ2-3; D remains ambiguous. This clonotype was obtained from a woman between 18 and 29 years old in good health. Specimen: PBMCs. DNA for the CDR3: TGTGCCACCAGTTCCCCGTCCACAGATACGCAGTATTTT. Amino acid sequence: CATSSPSTDTQYF.